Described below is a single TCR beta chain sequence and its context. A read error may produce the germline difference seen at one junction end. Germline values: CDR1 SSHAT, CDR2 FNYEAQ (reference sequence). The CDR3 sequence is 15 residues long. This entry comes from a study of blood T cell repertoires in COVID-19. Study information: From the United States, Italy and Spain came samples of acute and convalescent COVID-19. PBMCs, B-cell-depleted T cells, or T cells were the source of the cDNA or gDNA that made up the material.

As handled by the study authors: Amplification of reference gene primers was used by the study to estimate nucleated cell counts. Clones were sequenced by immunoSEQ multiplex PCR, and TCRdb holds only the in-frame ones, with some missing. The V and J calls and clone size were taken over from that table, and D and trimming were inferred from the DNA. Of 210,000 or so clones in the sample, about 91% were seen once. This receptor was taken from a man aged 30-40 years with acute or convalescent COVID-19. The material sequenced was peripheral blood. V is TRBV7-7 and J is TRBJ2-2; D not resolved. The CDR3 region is CASSLGSVVAGELFF. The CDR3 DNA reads TGTGCTAGCAGCTTAGGGTCAGTGGTGGCCGGGGAGCTGTTTTTT.